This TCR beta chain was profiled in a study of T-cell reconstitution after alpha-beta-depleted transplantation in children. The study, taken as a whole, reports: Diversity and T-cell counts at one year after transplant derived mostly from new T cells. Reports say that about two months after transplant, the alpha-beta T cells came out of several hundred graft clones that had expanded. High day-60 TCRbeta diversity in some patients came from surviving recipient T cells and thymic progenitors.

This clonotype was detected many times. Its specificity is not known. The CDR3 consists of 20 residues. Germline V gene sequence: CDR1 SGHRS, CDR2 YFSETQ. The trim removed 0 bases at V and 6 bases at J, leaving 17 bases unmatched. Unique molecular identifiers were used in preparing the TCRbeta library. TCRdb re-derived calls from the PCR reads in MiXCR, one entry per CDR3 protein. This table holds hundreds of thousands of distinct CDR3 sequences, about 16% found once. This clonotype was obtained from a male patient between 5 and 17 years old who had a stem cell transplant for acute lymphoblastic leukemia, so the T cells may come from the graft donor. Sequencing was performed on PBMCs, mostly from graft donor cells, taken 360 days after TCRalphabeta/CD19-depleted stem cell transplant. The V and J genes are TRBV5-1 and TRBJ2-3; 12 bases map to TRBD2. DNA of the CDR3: TGCGCCAGCAGCTTGGAAGGTCTAGGCCTAGCGGGAGGGCCAGAGGATACGCAGTATTTT. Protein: CASSLEGLGLAGGPEDTQYF.